These 21 T cell receptor beta chains originate from one sample sequenced in a study of blood T cell repertoires in COVID-19. The repertoire was sequenced with immunoSEQ multiplex PCR; TCRdb's copy has only in-frame clones and lacks some. The sample records under 350,000 clones, 65% to 90% being singletons. Sequenced input: PBMCs or T cells enriched from blood (not recorded which). The receptor set was obtained from a woman in her forties with acute COVID-19.

The chain couples TRBV19 to TRBJ1-1, with a possible D match to TRBD1 (5 bases). Per germline, CDR1 LNHDA and CDR2 SQIVND (reference sequence). The germline V and J ends were trimmed by 7 bases and 0 bases, with 15 bases remaining between them. There are 15 residues in the CDR3. The CDR3: CASIPGRVMNTEAFF. DNA for the CDR3: TGTGCCAGTATCCCCGGCAGGGTCATGAACACTGAAGCTTTCTTT. The whole variable domain, filled in from reference TRBV19 and TRBJ1-1, reads DGGITQSPKYLFRKEGQNVTLSCEQNLNHDAMYWYRQDPGQGLRLIYYSQIVNDFQKGDIAEGYSVSREKKESFPLTVTSAQKNPTAFYLCASIPGRVMNTEAFFGQGTRLTVV.

Written as DNA, the CDR3 is TGTGCCAGCAGCTTAGGGCCAGTGAACACTGAAGCTTTCTTT. Encoded protein: CASSLGPVNTEAFF. The gene calls are TRBV11-2 and TRBJ1-1, with no clear D. The length of the CDR3 is 14 residues. V lost 1 base and J 0 bases, leaving 6 bases between the germline ends. Per germline, CDR1 SGHAT and CDR2 FQNNGV.

The V and J genes are TRBV12-5 and TRBJ2-3; D may be TRBD1 (8 bases). Trimming took 1 base from V and 1 from J, leaving 15 bases between them. CDR3 length equals 17 residues. The germline CDR1 and CDR2 sequences are LGHNT and FRNRAP. The DNA of the CDR3 is TGTGCTAGTGGTTTGGGCCGGACAGGGAGGGGCACAGATACGCAGTATTTT. Amino acids: CASGLGRTGRGTDTQYF.

This chain connects TRBV9 to TRBJ2-5; TRBD2 matches at 7 bases. The CDR3 spans 15 residues. After removal of 2 bases from V and 3 bases from J, the junction contained 7 bases not matched to a gene. In germline, CDR1 is SGDLS, CDR2 YYNGEE. The CDR3 spells CASSVLPSGEETQYF. CDR3 DNA: TGTGCCAGCAGCGTTTTGCCCAGCGGGGAAGAGACCCAGTACTTC.

The chain combines TRBV27 with TRBJ1-2; 9 bases match TRBD1. The CDR3 contains 16 residues. V lost 7 bases to trimming and J lost 1 base; unmatched junction nucleotides: 10. Germline lookup yields CDR1 MNHEY and CDR2 SMNVEV (reference sequence). Written as DNA, the CDR3 is TGTGCCAGCACTTCCTTTCGGGACAGGGTTAACTATGGCTACACCTTC. Residues: CASTSFRDRVNYGYTF.

The chain recombines TRBV7-2 with TRBJ1-2; D gene uncertain. V was shortened by 2 bases and J by 0 bases, with 10 bases between the two germline ends. Per the germline V gene, CDR1 is SGHTA and CDR2 is FQGNSA. This CDR3 contains 15 residues. The CDR3 region has the DNA TGTGCCAGCAGCTTAAGAGCCAGGACTAACTATGGCTACACCTTC. Its protein product is CASSLRARTNYGYTF.

V usage is TRBV5-8 and J usage is TRBJ1-1, with D possibly matching TRBD1 (5 bases). This CDR3 is built from 13 residues. The germline V gene encodes CDR1 SGHTS and CDR2 YDEGEE. V lost 3 bases and J lost 0, with 6 bases in between. CDR3 protein: CASSSTVNTEAFF. CDR3 in DNA: TGTGCCAGCAGCTCGACAGTGAACACTGAAGCTTTCTTT.

The gene calls are TRBV11-1 and TRBJ1-1, with D perhaps TRBD1 (5 bases). Germline lookup yields CDR1 SGHAT and CDR2 FQDESV (reference sequence). The CDR3 has 16 residues. Trimming cost V 2 bases and J 4 bases, with 17 bases left between them. This CDR3 reads CASSLRPPGGGTEAFF. The CDR3 coding sequence is TGTGCCAGCAGCTTAAGGCCCCCCGGGGGGGGCACTGAAGCTTTCTTT.

The V and J genes are TRBV5-4 and TRBJ2-3, with a possible D match to TRBD2 (6 bases). This CDR3 has 13 amino acids. Trimming shortened V by 4 bases and J by 3 bases, and 9 bases separated the two germline ends. In germline, CDR1 is SGHNT, CDR2 YYREEE (reference sequence). The CDR3 DNA follows: TGTGCCAGCAGCCAGAGCGGGACAGATACGCAGTATTTT. As protein: CASSQSGTDTQYF.

This chain joins TRBV7-3 and TRBJ2-2, with 7 bases that match TRBD1. The CDR3 extends over 15 amino acids. V lost 5 bases, J lost 4 bases, and 7 bases stayed unmatched. Germline-derived CDR1 and CDR2 are SGHTA and FQGTGA. This CDR3 reads CASSPGTAATGELFF. The CDR3 DNA is TGTGCCAGCAGCCCAGGGACAGCAGCCACCGGGGAGCTGTTTTTT. The full variable domain, rest sourced from reference TRBV7-3 and TRBJ2-2, is GAGVSQTPSNKVTEKGKYVELRCDPISGHTALYWYRQSLGQGPEFLIYFQGTGAADDSGLPNDRFFAVRPEGSVSTLKIQRTERGDSAVYLCASSPGTAATGELFFGEGSRLTVL.

V is TRBV19 and J is TRBJ1-2, with D unclear. This CDR3 has 14 amino acids. Germline lookup yields CDR1 LNHDA and CDR2 SQIVND (reference sequence). V lost 6 bases to trimming and J lost 0 bases, with 11 bases between them. CDR3 region: CASSMIGANYGYTF. The CDR3 nucleotides read TGTGCCAGTAGCATGATCGGTGCTAACTATGGCTACACCTTC.

The chain links TRBV3-1 (or the pseudogene TRBV3-2) to TRBJ1-6, with D hard to call. Trimming removed 4 bases from V and 3 bases from J, with 7 bases in between. The CDR3 is 14 residues long. Germline CDR1 LGHDT, CDR2 YNNKEL (reference sequence). CDR3 sequence reads: CASSPQVYNSPLHF. CDR3 coding DNA: TGTGCCAGCAGCCCTCAGGTCTATAATTCACCCCTCCACTTT.

The CDR3 sequence is CASSQHYGTTNTGELFF. In DNA form, the CDR3 reads TGTGCCAGCAGCCAACATTACGGGACAACGAACACCGGGGAGCTGTTTTTT. The V and J genes are TRBV14 and TRBJ2-2; D is possibly TRBD1 (6 bases). The V gene's germline CDR1 is SGHDN and CDR2 FVKESK. CDR3 length: 17 residues. V gave up 2 bases and J gave up 0 bases, with 13 bases separating them. Drawing the rest from reference TRBV14 and TRBJ2-2, the complete variable domain is EAGVTQFPSHSVIEKGQTVTLRCDPISGHDNLYWYRRVMGKEIKFLLHFVKESKQDESGMPNNRFLAERTGGTYSTLKVQPAELEDSGVYFCASSQHYGTTNTGELFFGEGSRLTVL.

This chain uses TRBV7-2 with TRBJ2-7; 9 bases map to TRBD1. The CDR3 spans 16 residues. V lost 2 bases to trimming and J lost 4 bases; unmatched junction nucleotides: 9. Germline assignment: CDR1 SGHTA and CDR2 FQGNSA. The CDR3 bases are TGTGCCAGCAGCTTACTCTGGACAGGGGACGGGTACGAGCAGTACTTC. Translating it yields CASSLLWTGDGYEQYF.

The table lists this clone with a count of one. This chain joins TRBV4-3 and TRBJ2-7, with 10 bases fitting TRBD2. This CDR3 contains 17 residues. Germline CDR1 LGHNA, CDR2 YSLEER. V was pared by 3 bases and J by 0 bases, with 8 bases of the junction left unmatched. The chain's CDR3 is CASSHVHGLADSYEQYF. The CDR3, as DNA: TGCGCCAGCAGCCATGTACATGGACTAGCGGACTCCTACGAGCAGTACTTC.

The rearrangement joins TRBV5-8 to TRBJ1-6; a weak D match, TRBD1 (5 bases). The CDR3 extends over 16 amino acids. Trimming took 1 base from V and 7 from J, leaving 15 bases between them. Per the germline V gene, CDR1 is SGHTS and CDR2 is YDEGEE. CDR3 nucleotide sequence: TGTGCCAGCAGCTTGAGGCAGGGAGGAAGGAATTCACCCCTCCACTTT. This codes for CASSLRQGGRNSPLHF.

V gene TRBV12-3 or TRBV12-4 combines with J gene TRBJ1-6; D ambiguous. Trimming took off 3 bases at V and 10 bases at J, with 10 bases between the two ends. The length of the CDR3 is 13 residues. CDR3: CASSFSGESPLHF. CDR3 bases: TGTGCCAGCAGTTTTTCGGGTGAATCACCCCTCCACTTT.

The chain is built from TRBV5-1 and TRBJ1-4; 7 bases fit TRBD1. The CDR3 extends over 17 amino acids. Germline V gene data show CDR1 as SGHRS and CDR2 as YFSETQ. V gave up 4 bases and J gave up 3 bases; unmatched junction bases: 12. CDR3 bases: TGCGCCAGCAGCATAGGGACAGCCCTAGGAGCTAATGAAAAACTGTTTTTT. This codes for CASSIGTALGANEKLFF.

The chain couples TRBV5-4 to TRBJ1-3, with 10 positions matching TRBD1. Per germline, CDR1 SGHNT and CDR2 YYREEE (reference sequence). The trim removed 4 bases at V and 3 bases at J, leaving 7 bases unmatched. The CDR3 extends over 16 amino acids. The CDR3 reads CASSKTGGAYGNTIYF. CDR3 DNA: TGTGCCAGCAGCAAGACAGGGGGCGCATATGGAAACACCATATATTTT.

The chain uses TRBV6-5 and TRBJ1-6, with a weak D call TRBD1 (6 bases). From germline, CDR1 is MNHEY and CDR2 SVGAGI. V shed 6 bases and J shed 10 bases, with 13 bases lying between them. CDR3 length: 13 residues. The DNA of the CDR3 is TGTGCCAGCAGGAACCCACAGGGATCACCCCTCCACTTT. Amino acid sequence: CASRNPQGSPLHF.

This clone was picked up a small number of times. This CDR3 is CASSRDRGQNGYTF. DNA of the CDR3: TGTGCCAGCAGCCGGGACAGGGGGCAGAATGGCTACACCTTC. The chain uses TRBV9 and TRBJ1-2, with TRBD1 matching 12 bases. The V segment lost 4 bases and the J segment 6 bases; nucleotides outside the gene matches: 4. This CDR3 contains 14 residues. CDR1 is SGDLS, CDR2 YYNGEE, per germline.